What follows describes a single TCR beta chain. Its antigen remains unknown. The PCR used 60 Vbeta and 13 Jbeta primers. Only in-frame clones appear in the TCRdb table, and some are missing; sequencing was by immunoSEQ multiplex PCR. Among around 91,000 clones, 60% to 75% were seen once, and the ten largest hold approximately 3%. The data were obtained in a study of cytomegalovirus exposure and HLA in healthy donors. Study-level findings and limits: Association of a missense DCLRE1C variant with TCR beta V- and J-gene trimming was reported in a later analysis. A later analysis reported that several of the most significant clusters appeared to be linked to common viral pathogens, among them Epstein-Barr virus.

Material: PBMCs. This sequence originates from a man in his 60s in good health and CMV-seronegative.

The CDR3 nucleotides are TGTGCCAGCAGATCACAGGGGGCGAGTGAAAAACTGTTTTTT. Its translation is CASRSQGASEKLFF. The chain recombines TRBV11-1 with TRBJ1-4; 9 bases agree with TRBD1. The V and J ends lost 6 bases and 7 bases, in that order; junction bases with no gene match: 6. In germline, CDR1 is SGHAT, CDR2 FQDESV (reference sequence). CDR3 length equals 14 residues. The variable domain in full, with the rest retrieved from reference TRBV11-1 and TRBJ1-4, is EAEVAQSPRYKITEKSQAVAFWCDPISGHATLYWYRQILGQGPELLVQFQDESVVDDSQLPKDRFSAERLKGVDSTLKIQPAELGDSAMYLCASRSQGASEKLFFGSGTQLSVL.